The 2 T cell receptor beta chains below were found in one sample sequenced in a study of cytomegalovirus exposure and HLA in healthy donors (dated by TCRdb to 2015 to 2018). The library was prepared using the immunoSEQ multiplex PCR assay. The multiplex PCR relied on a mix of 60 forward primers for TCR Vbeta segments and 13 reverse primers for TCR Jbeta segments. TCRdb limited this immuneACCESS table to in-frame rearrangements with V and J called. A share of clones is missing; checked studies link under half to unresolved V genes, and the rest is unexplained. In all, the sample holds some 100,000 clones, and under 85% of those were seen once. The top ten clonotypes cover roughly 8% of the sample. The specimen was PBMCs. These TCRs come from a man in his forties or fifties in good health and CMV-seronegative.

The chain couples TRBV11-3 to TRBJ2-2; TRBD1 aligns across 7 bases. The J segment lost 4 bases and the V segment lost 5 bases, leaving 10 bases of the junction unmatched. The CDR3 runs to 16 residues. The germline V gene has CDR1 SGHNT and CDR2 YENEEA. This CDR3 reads CASSRQTGSTTGELFF. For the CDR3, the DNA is TGTGCCAGCAGCCGCCAGACAGGGTCTACCACCGGGGAGCTGTTTTTT.

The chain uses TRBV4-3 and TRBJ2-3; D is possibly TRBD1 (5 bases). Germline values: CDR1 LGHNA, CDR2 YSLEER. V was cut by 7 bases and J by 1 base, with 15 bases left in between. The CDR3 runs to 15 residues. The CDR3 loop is CASTRDSKGTDTQYF. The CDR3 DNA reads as TGCGCCAGCACCCGAGACAGTAAAGGCACAGATACGCAGTATTTT.